The rows below give T cell receptor beta chains drawn from one sample of a study of control samples from healthy donors and cancer patients. Method: immunoSEQ multiplex PCR; TCRdb's copy keeps in-frame clones and lacks some. Of about 170,000 clones listed, almost 90% were seen once; the top ten hold over 4%. Sequenced sample: blood. These receptors were taken from a young woman in good health. Both conserved end residues are part of each CDR3. A D gene is named only where the DNA matches it firmly. Clone size is stated in some rows and not others, as once, few, many or a class when expanded.

len | d_gene | j_gene | v_gene | abundance | CDR3nt | CDR3aa
15 | TRBD1 | TRBJ2-5 | TRBV5-1 | . | TGCGCCAGCTATTCGACAGGGGGCGCGGGAGAGACCCAGTACTTC | CASYSTGGAGETQYF
11 | . | TRBJ2-4 | TRBV13 | . | TGTGCCAGCAGCGAGGGTGACATTCAGTACTTC | CASSEGDIQYF
12 | . | TRBJ2-2 | TRBV7-8 | . | TGTGCCAGCAGCCCGCCGGGCGGGGAGCTGTTTTTT | CASSPPGGELFF
11 | . | TRBJ2-1 | TRBV2 | . | TGTGCCAGCACCAATTATAACGAGCAGTTCTTC | CASTNYNEQFF
13 | . | TRBJ1-2 | TRBV18 | . | TGTGCCAGCTCACCAAGCGGCCCGAATGGCTACACCTTC | CASSPSGPNGYTF
13 | . | TRBJ2-5 | TRBV13 | once | TGTGCCAGCAGCTTGCAACAGCCTGGGACCCAGTACTTC | CASSLQQPGTQYF
16 | . | TRBJ2-3 | TRBV21-1 | . | TGTGCCAGCAGGTTCGGTAGCGGGAGAATGGCAGATACGCAGTATTTT | CASRFGSGRMADTQYF
13 | . | TRBJ1-2 | TRBV7-9 | few | TGTGCCAGCAGCTCCCGGTTGGGTCTTGGCTACACCTTC | CASSSRLGLGYTF
15 | TRBD1 | TRBJ1-1 | TRBV7-9 | . | TGTGCCAGCAGCTATAGGACAGGGAGGAGCACTGAAGCTTTCTTT | CASSYRTGRSTEAFF
11 | . | TRBJ2-3 | TRBV29-1 | . | TGCAGCGCCCAACTCACAGATACGCAGTATTTT | CSAQLTDTQYF
13 | . | TRBJ2-5 | TRBV27 | . | TGTGCCAGCAGTTTTGGAGCGGACAAGACCCAGTACTTC | CASSFGADKTQYF
15 | TRBD1 | TRBJ2-3 | TRBV7-9 | . | TGTGCCAGCAGCTCGACAGGGCGAGACACAGATACGCAGTATTTT | CASSSTGRDTDTQYF
12 | . | TRBJ2-7 | TRBV28 | once | TGTGCCAGCACCCAGGGGATCTACGAGCAGTACTTC | CASTQGIYEQYF
13 | TRBD2 | TRBJ2-3 | TRBV14 | once | TGTGCCAGCAGGAAGCGGGAGGGCGGTACGCAGTATTTT | CASRKREGGTQYF
14 | . | TRBJ1-4 | TRBV5-1 | . | TGCGCCAGCAGCCCGGGTTGGGTTAATGAAAAACTGTTTTTT | CASSPGWVNEKLFF
13 | TRBD1 | TRBJ1-5 | TRBV28 | . | TGTGCCAGCCGGACAGGGTGGGTTCAGCCCCAGCATTTT | CASRTGWVQPQHF
15 | . | TRBJ1-1 | TRBV7-9 | . | TGTGCCAGCAGCCGATCGGGGGCGGGGGGCACTGAAGCTTTCTTT | CASSRSGAGGTEAFF
16 | TRBD2 | TRBJ2-5 | TRBV6-5 | . | TGTGCCAGCAGTTACTCGTCTAGCGGGAGACTTGAGACCCAGTACTTC | CASSYSSSGRLETQYF
14 | . | TRBJ2-1 | TRBV15 | . | TGTGCCACCAGCAGACCCCACCTGGGGGATGAGCAGTTCTTC | CATSRPHLGDEQFF
14 | . | TRBJ2-5 | TRBV19 | . | TGTGCCAGTAGTACCCGGTCGGGTTTAGAGACCCAGTACTTC | CASSTRSGLETQYF
15 | TRBD1 | TRBJ2-1 | TRBV27 | . | TGTGCCAGCAGGCCGGGACAGGGAACGGGGCATGAGCAGTTCTTC | CASRPGQGTGHEQFF
15 | . | TRBJ2-7 | TRBV20-1 | . | TGCAGTGCTAGTAACCAGCCAGGGAGCTCCTACGAGCAGTACTTC | CSASNQPGSSYEQYF
18 | TRBD2 | TRBJ2-7 | TRBV9 | . | TGTGCCAGCAGCGTAGGGGCTAGCGGGGAGACTTCCTCCTACGAGCAGTACTTC | CASSVGASGETSSYEQYF
15 | TRBD2 | TRBJ2-5 | TRBV19 | . | TGTGCCAGTAGTATTGGAGGGACTACACAAGAGACCCAGTACTTC | CASSIGGTTQETQYF
13 | TRBD2 | TRBJ2-7 | TRBV10-3 | . | TGTGCCATCAGAGGGACTAGCTCCTACGAGCAGTACTTC | CAIRGTSSYEQYF
17 | TRBD2 | TRBJ2-1 | TRBV2 | . | TGTGCCAGCAGGGGGACTAGCGGATCAAGCTCCTACAATGAGCAGTTCTTC | CASRGTSGSSSYNEQFF
13 | . | TRBJ2-5 | TRBV12-3/TRBV12-4 | . | TGTGCCAGCAGCGAGGGGACTTATGGGACCCAGTACTTC | CASSEGTYGTQYF
13 | . | TRBJ1-1 | TRBV12-3/TRBV12-4 | . | TGTGCCAGCAGTCCTACAAGGAACACTGAAGCTTTCTTT | CASSPTRNTEAFF
16 | . | TRBJ2-3 | TRBV5-1 | . | TGCGCCAGCAGCTTGGAGGGGGGTCGATTCACAGATACGCAGTATTTT | CASSLEGGRFTDTQYF
15 | . | TRBJ1-5 | TRBV5-1 | . | TGCGCCAGCAGCTTGGATGGGGCAATCAATCAGCCCCAGCATTTT | CASSLDGAINQPQHF
16 | TRBD1 | TRBJ1-2 | TRBV4-1 | . | TGCGCCAGCAGCCAAGCCCGGACAGGGCGGGACTATGGCTACACCTTC | CASSQARTGRDYGYTF
14 | TRBD1 | TRBJ2-7 | TRBV5-1 | . | TGCGCCAGCAGCTTATCGGACAGGGTCAACGAGCAGTACTTC | CASSLSDRVNEQYF
16 | . | TRBJ2-1 | TRBV11-3 | . | TGTGCCAGCAGCTTAGACAGCGGCAGCTCCTACAATGAGCAGTTCTTC | CASSLDSGSSYNEQFF
15 | . | TRBJ2-1 | TRBV4-2 | . | TGTGCCAGCAGCCCGACAAGGACGGTCTTGCATGAGCAGTTCTTC | CASSPTRTVLHEQFF
14 | TRBD1 | TRBJ1-6 | TRBV5-4 | . | TGTGCCAGCCGGAACCGGGACAGCCTTTCACCCCTCCACTTT | CASRNRDSLSPLHF
16 | TRBD2 | TRBJ2-2 | TRBV4-1 | . | TGCGCCAGCAGCCAAGAGAATAGCGGGGGCACCGGGGAGCTGTTTTTT | CASSQENSGGTGELFF
12 | . | TRBJ2-1 | TRBV19 | . | TGTGCCAGTACCCCCGACCGGGACACCCAGTTCTTC | CASTPDRDTQFF
15 | . | TRBJ2-3 | TRBV3-1/TRBV3-2 | . | TGTGCCAGCAGCCAAGCTCCAGGGAACACAGATACGCAGTATTTT | CASSQAPGNTDTQYF
16 | . | TRBJ1-3 | TRBV2 | . | TGTGCCAGCAGTGATGGGAGGGGAAACTCTGGAAACACCATATATTTT | CASSDGRGNSGNTIYF
12 | . | TRBJ1-1 | TRBV6-5 | . | TGTGCCAGCAGCCGAACCGGGGCTGAAGCTTTCTTT | CASSRTGAEAFF
12 | . | TRBJ1-4 | TRBV6-6 | . | TGTGCCAGCAGTTACCGGACAGAAAAACTGTTTTTT | CASSYRTEKLFF
14 | . | TRBJ1-1 | TRBV5-5 | . | TGTGCCAGCAGCTTCGTCAGTGGGATCTCTGAAGCTTTCTTT | CASSFVSGISEAFF
14 | . | TRBJ1-2 | TRBV5-1 | . | TGCGCCAGCAGCTTGGACCTTGAGCCGAGAGGCTACACCTTC | CASSLDLEPRGYTF
14 | TRBD1 | TRBJ1-5 | TRBV4-1 | . | TGCGCCAGCAGCCAAGGTACAGGGGGGCAGCCCCAGCATTTT | CASSQGTGGQPQHF
14 | . | TRBJ1-5 | TRBV5-5 | . | TGTGCCAGCAGCTTGGTCGGGGGGCCCCAGCCCCAGCATTTT | CASSLVGGPQPQHF
14 | . | TRBJ1-5 | TRBV4-1 | . | TGCGCCAGCAGCCAAGGTGCTGGGGTCCAGCCCCAGCATTTT | CASSQGAGVQPQHF
14 | . | TRBJ1-1 | TRBV11-2 | . | TGTGCCAGCAGCTCGGGACTACAGAACACTGAAGCTTTCTTT | CASSSGLQNTEAFF
14 | . | TRBJ2-7 | TRBV28 | . | TGTGCCAGCAGTTTAGGACCTGCTTCCTACGAGCAGTACTTC | CASSLGPASYEQYF
17 | . | TRBJ2-5 | TRBV6-2/TRBV6-3 | . | TGTGCCAGCAGTTACCCCCCGGGGGCGGGGGCTCGGGAGACCCAGTACTTC | CASSYPPGAGARETQYF
12 | . | TRBJ1-4 | TRBV18 | . | TGTGCCAGCTCAACGCGAGGGGAAAAACTGTTTTTT | CASSTRGEKLFF
14 | . | TRBJ1-1 | TRBV4-1 | . | TGCGCCAGCAGCCAAAGGGGACTGAACACTGAAGCTTTCTTT | CASSQRGLNTEAFF
14 | TRBD1 | TRBJ2-7 | TRBV5-6 | . | TGTGCCAGCAGCCCCGGACAGGGGGCGTACGAGCAGTACTTC | CASSPGQGAYEQYF
12 | . | TRBJ2-1 | TRBV27 | . | TGTGCCAGCAGTCCTTCATACAATGAGCAGTTCTTC | CASSPSYNEQFF
12 | . | TRBJ1-6 | TRBV19 | few | TGTGCCACTGGGTGGGTAGGCTCACCCCTCCACTTT | CATGWVGSPLHF
15 | . | TRBJ1-2 | TRBV15 | . | TGTGCCACCAGCAGAGATCAGGCCGGGACGGGGGGCTACACCTTC | CATSRDQAGTGGYTF
12 | . | TRBJ2-7 | TRBV5-1 | . | TGCGCCAGCAGCTCCTCGTACTACGAGCAGTACTTC | CASSSSYYEQYF
15 | . | TRBJ1-6 | TRBV6-5 | . | TGTGCCAGCAGACTCACTAAACAGGGCGGGGGCCCCCTCCACTTT | CASRLTKQGGGPLHF
15 | TRBD1 | TRBJ2-1 | TRBV19 | few | TGTGCCAGTAGTCTTCAGACAGGGGACTACAATGAGCAGTTCTTC | CASSLQTGDYNEQFF